Below, one T cell receptor beta chain is given with its context. Its target is unknown. J lost 2 bases, V lost 3 bases, and 9 bases had no gene match. Germline V gene sequence: CDR1 SGHDT, CDR2 YYEEEE. CDR3 length: 16 amino acids. This sample is drawn from a study of OX40 agonist ivuxolimab in advanced cancers. Turning to the study itself: From 23 to 79 years was the age range, with a mean of 60 years, and approximately 80% were male. Partial responses, seen in three patients, involved one hepatocellular carcinoma and two cutaneous melanomas.

The study's findings and limits: Both blood CD4+ and CD8+ T cells showed clonal growth by week 6 at 0.1 to 3.0 mg/kg.

Measured with immunoSEQ multiplex PCR; TCRdb has only the in-frame clones, and not every one. The sample lists around 69,000 clones, about 91% occurring once. The sequence came from an adult with an advanced solid tumor such as melanoma, head and neck, liver or kidney cancer. This material consisted of CD4+ or CD8+ T cells sorted from blood, taken in a trial of the OX40 agonist ivuxolimab. V usage is TRBV5-6 and J usage is TRBJ1-1; 8 positions agree with TRBD1. The CDR3 loop is CASSSIGTGENTEAFF. The CDR3 region has the DNA TGTGCCAGCAGCTCAATCGGGACAGGCGAAAACACTGAAGCTTTCTTT.